This T cell receptor beta chain was captured in a study of blood T cell repertoires in COVID-19. Looking at the study overall: PBMCs, B-cell-depleted T cells, or T cells provided the cDNA or gDNA that made up the material.

In the original processing: Amplification of reference gene primers was used by the study to estimate nucleated cell counts. The protocol was immunoSEQ multiplex PCR, while the TCRdb copy is restricted to in-frame clones and leaves out a portion. The DNA was the basis for D and trimming; V, J and clone size are from that table. The table records 200,000 or so clones, 85% to 90% of them present only once. V was trimmed by 0 bases and J by 3 bases, leaving 9 bases between them. Germline CDR1 KGHSH, CDR2 LQKENI. This CDR3 comprises 14 residues. Patients at the Seattle site were enrolled during active infection and followed longitudinally.

The chain combines TRBV18 with TRBJ2-7; D might be TRBD1 (6 bases). Sequenced input: peripheral blood. This clonotype originated in a young man with COVID-19, enrolled during active disease. The CDR3 nucleotides are TGTGCCAGCTCACCACCTGGGGGCGGCTACGAGCAGTACTTC. It codes for CASSPPGGGYEQYF. The whole variable domain, filled in from reference TRBV18 and TRBJ2-7, reads NAGVMQNPRHLVRRRGQEARLRCSPMKGHSHVYWYRQLPEEGLKFMVYLQKENIIDESGMPKERFSAEFPKEGPSILRIQQVVRGDSAAYFCASSPPGGGYEQYFGPGTRLTVT.